This section outlines one T cell receptor beta chain sequence together with its context. The sample belongs to a study of T cells in Graves' hyperthyroidism and ophthalmopathy. Amplified TCR beta CDR3 regions derived from RNA transcripts. Using the HTBI primer set, a first-round RT-PCR was run on the TCR CDR3. TCRdb re-derived calls from the multiplex PCR reads in MiXCR, one entry per CDR3 protein. The sample holds 380,000 or so distinct CDR3 sequences; about a fifth are singletons and the top ten take 3.5% to 4%. CDR1 and CDR2 (germline): SQVTM, ANQGSEA. The CDR3 length is 12 residues. V lost 2 bases to trimming and J lost 13 bases, with 17 bases between them. Diagnoses rested on clinical symptoms, serum thyroxine and TRAb, thyroid ultrasound and orbital computed tomography.

Material: blood. The gene calls are TRBV29-1 and TRBJ1-1; D remains ambiguous. The TCR was taken from a young woman with Graves' hyperthyroidism. The CDR3 sequence: CSVESLKYGDFF. The CDR3 DNA reads TGCAGCGTTGAAAGCTTGAAATATGGGGATTTCTTT.